Sequencing of this T cell receptor beta chain was carried out in a study of response to subunit inactivated influenza vaccine. The study's findings and limits: There was a suggestion from the authors that each seasonal influenza vaccination recruits few new T cells.

TCRdb fed the RT-PCR reads into MiXCR, producing one record per CDR3 protein. The sample includes more than 700,000 distinct CDR3 sequences, 21% of them seen just once. A remark on this clonotype: As yet, its antigen is unknown.

This clonotype originated in a man aged 45 to 65 who received an inactivated influenza vaccine. This sample comprised PBMCs from blood, obtained 5 days after vaccination.

DNA for the CDR3: TGTGCCACCAGTGACGGGTTTCCGAACACCGGGGAGCTGTTTTTT. It encodes CATSDGFPNTGELFF. The chain is built from TRBV24-1 and TRBJ2-2; D gene uncertain. This CDR3 has 15 amino acids. CDR1 and CDR2 from the germline V gene are KGHDR and SFDVKD. Trimming stripped 4 bases from V and 0 bases from J, with 8 bases between.